This entry lists 28 T cell receptor beta chains sequenced from one sample in a study of response to subunit inactivated influenza vaccine. TCRdb re-called the RT-PCR reads with MiXCR, one entry per CDR3 protein. The profile shows roughly 630,000 distinct CDR3 sequences, about 15% of them singletons. The starting material was PBMCs from blood, obtained approximately 15 days before vaccination. These receptors were obtained from a man aged 50 or older who received an inactivated influenza vaccine.

This clonotype occurred many times. The chain has TRBV12-3 or TRBV12-4 and TRBJ2-7; D may be TRBD1 (5 bases). The CDR3 covers 13 residues. The V end was cut by 7 bases, the J end by 1 base, with 11 bases between. This CDR3 reads CASTRAGSYEQYF. The CDR3 DNA follows: TGTGCCAGCACTAGGGCAGGGTCCTACGAGCAGTACTTC.

This clonotype was found a few times. The chain recombines TRBV5-8 with TRBJ2-4; 8 bases are a match to TRBD2. Trimming took 4 bases from V and 0 from J; bases not matched to a gene: 6. Looked up from germline, CDR1 is SGHTS and CDR2 is YDEGEE. This CDR3 has 16 amino acids. The CDR3 nucleotides read TGTGCCAGCAGCAGCGGGAGCCTGATAGCCAAAAACATTCAGTACTTC. This encodes CASSSGSLIAKNIQYF.

This clonotype was found many times. The germline gene is not matched at one end of the junction; a read error may be the cause. The gene calls are TRBV5-1 and TRBJ2-2; D gene unclear. Per germline, CDR1 SGHRS and CDR2 YFSETQ. The CDR3 has 14 residues. The CDR3 spells CASSQGSNTGELFF. CDR3 bases: TGTGCCAGCAGCCAAGGATCGAACACCGGGGAGCTGTTTTTT.

The J gene is TRBJ1-4, the V gene TRBV12-3 or TRBV12-4, with D unresolved. V was cut by 0 bases and J by 4 bases, with 6 bases left in between. This CDR3 spans 14 amino acids. CDR3 DNA sequence: TGTGCCAGCAGTTTAGCCAGTTTTAATGAAAAACTGTTTTTT. Protein sequence: CASSLASFNEKLFF.

A few counts support this clonotype. J is TRBJ2-3 and V is TRBV4-3, with D possibly matching TRBD1 (5 bases). Germline V gene sequence: CDR1 LGHNA, CDR2 YSLEER. Trimming removed 0 bases at V and 0 bases at J, with 22 bases between. The length of the CDR3 is 20 residues. DNA for the CDR3: TGCGCCAGCAGCCAAGAGGCAACAAGACCGACAGTTTATAGCACAGATACGCAGTATTTT. Its protein is CASSQEATRPTVYSTDTQYF.

The V call is TRBV3-1, the J call TRBJ2-5; D not resolved. The V and J ends lost 2 bases and 5 bases respectively, with 12 bases between them. Germline V CDR1 and CDR2: LGHDT, YNNKEL (reference sequence). This CDR3 region has 14 residues. CDR3 loop: CASSQQKRLETQYF. CDR3 bases: TGTGCCAGCAGCCAACAGAAAAGATTGGAGACCCAGTACTTC.

This clonotype was seen a few times. V usage is TRBV6-5 and J usage is TRBJ1-2; no firm D call. The CDR3 consists of 17 residues. The V and J ends lost 0 bases and 1 base respectively, with 15 bases between them. CDR1 and CDR2 (germline): MNHEY, SVGAGI. This CDR3 reads CASSYSLTGSDNYGYTF. CDR3 nucleotides: TGTGCCAGCAGTTACTCGCTGACCGGGTCTGATAACTATGGCTACACCTTC.

This clonotype was seen more than once but under ten times. The rearrangement joins TRBV14 to TRBJ1-2; no clear D. Germline V lookup: CDR1 SGHDN, CDR2 FVKESK. This CDR3 is built from 14 residues. Trimming left V 0 bases short and J 8 bases short, with 13 bases between. This CDR3 is CASSQEARWIGYTF. The CDR3 DNA follows: TGTGCCAGCAGCCAAGAGGCCAGGTGGATCGGCTACACCTTC.

The chain joins TRBV5-5 to TRBJ2-1; 7 nucleotides align to TRBD1. J was trimmed by 6 bases and V by 0 bases; bases with no gene match: 6. Germline V gives CDR1 SGHKS, CDR2 YYEKEE (reference sequence). The CDR3 contains 15 residues. CDR3 amino acids: CASSLVTGIVNEQFF. CDR3 bases: TGTGCCAGCAGCTTGGTGACAGGGATCGTCAATGAGCAGTTCTTC.

CDR3 DNA: TGCAGTGCTAACAGGGGGCTAGACACTGAAGCTTTCTTT. Translated: CSANRGLDTEAFF. V usage is TRBV20-1 and J usage is TRBJ1-1; TRBD1 aligns across 9 bases. V was clipped by 4 bases and J by 3 bases; unmatched bases: 3. Germline lookup yields CDR1 DFQATT and CDR2 SNEGSKA (reference sequence). The CDR3 contains 13 residues.

The CDR3 loop is CASSQAASEQFF. DNA of the CDR3: TGTGCCAGCAGCCAAGCGGCTTCTGAGCAGTTCTTC. V usage is TRBV3-1 and J usage is TRBJ2-1; no reliable D call. The CDR3 length is 12 residues. Trimming left V 1 base short and J 9 bases short, with 7 bases between. Germline assignment: CDR1 LGHDT and CDR2 YNNKEL (reference sequence).

V usage is TRBV10-3 and J usage is TRBJ2-7; possibly TRBD2 for D (5 bases). V was cut by 9 bases and J by 6 bases, with 18 bases left in between. Germline V lookup: CDR1 ENHRY, CDR2 SYGVKD. The CDR3 is made up of 13 amino acids. The DNA of the CDR3 is TGTGCCATAGGACCGGGATCCATTAGCGAGCAGTACTTC. This codes for CAIGPGSISEQYF.

This clonotype has a count of ten or more. This chain links TRBV5-1 with TRBJ1-1; TRBD1 matches at 7 bases. Trimming removed 4 bases from V and 0 bases from J; junction bases left unmatched: 9. Germline V lookup: CDR1 SGHRS, CDR2 YFSETQ. The CDR3 length is 16 residues. The CDR3 nucleotides are TGCGCCAGCAGCATGACAGGGCTACTCATGAACACTGAAGCTTTCTTT. Translated, it gives CASSMTGLLMNTEAFF.

This chain uses TRBV5-1 with TRBJ2-3; no reliable D call. Per the germline V gene, CDR1 is SGHRS and CDR2 is YFSETQ. Trimming cost V 0 bases and J 4 bases, with 9 bases left between them. The CDR3 is made up of 14 amino acids. The CDR3 loop reads CASSLAPGSDTQYF. The CDR3 coding sequence is TGCGCCAGCAGCTTGGCGCCTGGCTCAGATACGCAGTATTTT.

This clonotype was picked up a small number of times. The chain uses TRBV6-2 or TRBV6-3 and TRBJ1-1; 8 nucleotides agree with TRBD1. CDR1 MNHEY and CDR2 SVGEGT come from the germline V gene. This CDR3 has 18 residues. V lost 0 bases to trimming and J lost 3 bases; unmatched junction nucleotides: 12. In DNA, the CDR3 is TGTGCCAGCAGTTACTCGGGGCAGGGGGCGCGAAGGGACACTGAAGCTTTCTTT. The encoded protein is CASSYSGQGARRDTEAFF.

The J gene is TRBJ1-2, the V gene TRBV7-2; 10 bases are shared with TRBD1. The ends lost 5 bases at V and 4 bases at J; junction bases unmatched: 7. The germline V gene has CDR1 SGHTA and CDR2 FQGNSA. The CDR3 sequence is 15 residues long. The CDR3 reads CASSRDRGEGYGYTF. The CDR3 DNA reads as TGTGCCAGCAGCAGGGACAGGGGAGAAGGCTATGGCTACACCTTC.

V gene TRBV7-8 combines with J gene TRBJ1-1; D gene ambiguous. Germline-derived CDR1 and CDR2 are SGHVS and FQNEAQ. The CDR3 has 14 amino acids. V was trimmed by 8 bases and J by 0 bases, leaving 13 bases between them. This CDR3 is CASGPRVMNTEAFF. The CDR3 DNA follows: TGTGCCAGCGGGCCGCGGGTAATGAACACTGAAGCTTTCTTT.

This clonotype was seen a few times. The rearrangement joins TRBV6-1 to TRBJ2-3, with 11 bases fitting TRBD2. The CDR3 is made up of 18 amino acids. The V segment lost 7 bases and the J segment 3 bases; nucleotides outside the gene matches: 15. Germline CDR1 MNHNS, CDR2 SASEGT. The CDR3 reads CASKKLAGAPTTTDTQYF. In DNA, the CDR3 is TGTGCCAGCAAAAAACTAGCGGGAGCACCCACTACAACAGATACGCAGTATTTT.

In this sample, this clonotype turned up a few times. CDR3 sequence (DNA): TGTGCCAGCAGCATTTGGACAGGGGGCTTAGGCACAGATACGCAGTATTTT. It specifies CASSIWTGGLGTDTQYF. The genes are TRBV7-9 and TRBJ2-3, with TRBD1 matching over 11 bases. CDR1 SEHNR and CDR2 FQNEAQ come from the germline V gene (reference sequence). The CDR3 extends over 17 amino acids. V was pared by 5 bases and J by 1 base, with 8 bases of the junction left unmatched.

This clonotype was picked up many times. The chain combines TRBV27 with TRBJ2-5; no reliable D call. The CDR3 consists of 12 residues. Germline V gene data show CDR1 as MNHEY and CDR2 as SMNVEV (reference sequence). V was cut by 1 base and J by 4 bases, with 4 bases left in between. Here the CDR3 DNA reads TGTGCCAGCAGTTTATTGACAGAGACCCAGTACTTC. Residues: CASSLLTETQYF.

The chain has TRBV7-8 and TRBJ1-1; 8 nucleotides line up with TRBD1. The germline CDR1 and CDR2 sequences are SGHVS and FQNEAQ. The CDR3 totals 16 residues. The V segment lost 2 bases and the J segment 4 bases; nucleotides outside the gene matches: 9. The CDR3 sequence: CASSLWPGGKGTEAFF. CDR3 in DNA: TGTGCCAGCAGCTTATGGCCAGGGGGCAAAGGCACTGAAGCTTTCTTT. The full variable domain, in which reference TRBV7-8 and TRBJ1-1 provide the parts outside the CDR3, is GAGVSQSPRYKVAKRGQDVALRCDPISGHVSLFWYQQALGQGPEFLTYFQNEAQLDKSGLPSDRFFAERPEGSVSTLKIQRTQQEDSAVYLCASSLWPGGKGTEAFFGQGTRLTVV.

This clonotype was counted a few times. The V and J genes are TRBV25-1 and TRBJ2-5; D unclear. Trimming left V 6 bases short and J 2 bases short, with 13 bases between. This CDR3 is built from 14 residues. Germline V CDR1 and CDR2: MGHDK, SYGVNS. CDR3 nucleotide sequence: TGTGCCAGCAGCGCCTTGGGCGGTCAAGAGACCCAGTACTTC. It encodes CASSALGGQETQYF.

This clonotype was detected only a few times. The CDR3 spells CASSRVPLNEQFF. In DNA form, the CDR3 reads TGTGCCAGCAGCCGAGTGCCCCTCAATGAGCAGTTCTTC. J is TRBJ2-1 and V is TRBV7-2; the D is unclear. The CDR3 runs to 13 residues. V gave up 5 bases and J gave up 6 bases, with 11 bases separating them. Germline CDR1 SGHTA, CDR2 FQGNSA.

About this clonotype itself: This likely came from a read error, as a far larger clone is one base away. The chain couples TRBV9 to TRBJ2-3; maybe TRBD2 (6 bases). CDR1 is SGDLS, CDR2 YYNGEE, per germline. The CDR3 runs to 13 residues. The CDR3 here is CASSLGGTDTHYF. As DNA, the CDR3 is TGTGCCAGCAGCCTGGGAGGCACAGATACGCACTATTTT.

This clonotype came up a few times. The rearrangement uses TRBV12-3 or TRBV12-4 and TRBJ1-2; TRBD1 matches 9 bases. The CDR3 runs to 13 residues. The junction had 3 bases not matched to a gene; V was cut back by 3 bases and J by 7 bases. CDR3 sequence: CASSLDRGIGYTF. CDR3 nucleotides: TGTGCCAGCAGTTTGGACAGGGGTATTGGCTACACCTTC.

The chain links TRBV29-1 to TRBJ2-1; D gene unclear. The germline V and J ends were trimmed by 4 bases and 1 base, with 8 bases remaining between them. Germline CDR1 reads SQVTM; CDR2 reads ANQGSEA. This CDR3 contains 13 residues. The CDR3 sequence: CSVAGPSYNEQFF. The CDR3, as DNA: TGCAGCGTTGCAGGCCCTTCCTACAATGAGCAGTTCTTC.

CDR3: CASRRSDSANSPLHF. The CDR3 DNA reads TGTGCCAGCAGGCGATCGGACAGCGCAAATTCACCCCTCCACTTT. The chain combines TRBV4-2 with TRBJ1-6; a weak D match, TRBD1 (6 bases). The CDR3 totals 15 residues. Trimming took 6 bases from V and 7 from J, leaving 16 bases between them. Germline V gives CDR1 LGHNA, CDR2 YNFKEQ.

This clonotype was counted ten times or more. In DNA, the CDR3 is TGTGCCAGCAGTTTAGGATACCTAGCTACCGAGCAGTACTTC. It translates to CASSLGYLATEQYF. The chain has TRBV28 and TRBJ2-7; possible D gene TRBD2, 5 bases. The CDR3 has 14 amino acids. CDR1 is MDHEN, CDR2 SYDVKM, per germline. Trimming stripped 2 bases from V and 6 bases from J, with 14 bases between.